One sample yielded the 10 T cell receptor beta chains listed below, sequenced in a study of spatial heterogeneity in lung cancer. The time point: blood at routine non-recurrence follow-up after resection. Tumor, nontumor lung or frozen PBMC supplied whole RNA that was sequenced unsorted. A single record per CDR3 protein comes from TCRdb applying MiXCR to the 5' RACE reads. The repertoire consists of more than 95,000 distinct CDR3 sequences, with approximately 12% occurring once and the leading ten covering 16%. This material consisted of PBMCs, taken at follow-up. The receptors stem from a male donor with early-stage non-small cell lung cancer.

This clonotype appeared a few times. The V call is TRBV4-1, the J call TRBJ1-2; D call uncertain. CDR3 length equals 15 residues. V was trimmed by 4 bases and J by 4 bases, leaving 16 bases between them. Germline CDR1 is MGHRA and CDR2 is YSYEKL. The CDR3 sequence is CASSPQGTGAYGYTF. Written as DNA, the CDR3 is TGCGCCAGCAGCCCCCAAGGCACGGGAGCCTATGGCTACACCTTC.

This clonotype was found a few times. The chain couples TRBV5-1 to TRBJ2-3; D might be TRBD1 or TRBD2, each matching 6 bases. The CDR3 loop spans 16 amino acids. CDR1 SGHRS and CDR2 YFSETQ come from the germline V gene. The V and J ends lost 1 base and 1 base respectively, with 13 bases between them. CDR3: CASSLNLGGGTDTQYF. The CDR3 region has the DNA TGCGCCAGCAGCTTGAATCTGGGGGGCGGCACAGATACGCAGTATTTT.

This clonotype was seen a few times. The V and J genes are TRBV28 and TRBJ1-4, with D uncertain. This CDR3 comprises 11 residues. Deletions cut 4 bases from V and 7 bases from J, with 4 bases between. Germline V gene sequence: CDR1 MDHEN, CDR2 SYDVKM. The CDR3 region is CASSYGEKLFF. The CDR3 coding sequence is TGTGCCAGCAGTTACGGTGAAAAACTGTTTTTT.

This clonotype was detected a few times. The CDR3 spells CASSLSRGAGGSTEAFF. The CDR3 DNA follows: TGTGCCAGCAGTTTAAGTAGGGGAGCAGGGGGCTCCACTGAAGCTTTCTTT. The chain links TRBV28 to TRBJ1-1; 8 bases line up with TRBD1. Germline trimming cut 2 bases from V and 4 bases from J; bases unmatched to any gene: 12. The CDR3 loop spans 17 amino acids. Germline loops: CDR1 MDHEN, CDR2 SYDVKM.

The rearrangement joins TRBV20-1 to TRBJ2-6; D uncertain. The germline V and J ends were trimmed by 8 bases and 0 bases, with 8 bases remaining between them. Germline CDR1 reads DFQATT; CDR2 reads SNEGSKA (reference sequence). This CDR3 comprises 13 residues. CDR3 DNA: TGCAGTACCCATATCTCTGGGGCCAACGTCCTGACTTTC. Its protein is CSTHISGANVLTF.

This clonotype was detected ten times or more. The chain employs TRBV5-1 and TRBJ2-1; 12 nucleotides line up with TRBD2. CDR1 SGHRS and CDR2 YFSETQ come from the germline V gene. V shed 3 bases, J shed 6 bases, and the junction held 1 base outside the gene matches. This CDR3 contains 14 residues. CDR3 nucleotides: TGCGCCAGCAGCTCGGGACTAGCGGGCAATGAGCAGTTCTTC. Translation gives CASSSGLAGNEQFF.

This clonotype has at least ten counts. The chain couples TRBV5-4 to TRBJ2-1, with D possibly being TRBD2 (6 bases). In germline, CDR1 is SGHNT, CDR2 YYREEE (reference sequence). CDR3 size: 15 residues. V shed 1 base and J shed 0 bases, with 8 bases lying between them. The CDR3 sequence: CASSLFSGSYNEQFF. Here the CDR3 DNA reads TGTGCCAGCAGCTTGTTTAGCGGCTCCTACAATGAGCAGTTCTTC.

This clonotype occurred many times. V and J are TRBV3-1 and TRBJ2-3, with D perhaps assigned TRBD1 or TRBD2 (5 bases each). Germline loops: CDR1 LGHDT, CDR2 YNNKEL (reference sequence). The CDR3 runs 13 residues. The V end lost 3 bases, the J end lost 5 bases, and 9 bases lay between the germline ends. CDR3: CASSQGRVDTQYF. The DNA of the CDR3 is TGTGCCAGCAGCCAGGGGCGGGTAGATACGCAGTATTTT.

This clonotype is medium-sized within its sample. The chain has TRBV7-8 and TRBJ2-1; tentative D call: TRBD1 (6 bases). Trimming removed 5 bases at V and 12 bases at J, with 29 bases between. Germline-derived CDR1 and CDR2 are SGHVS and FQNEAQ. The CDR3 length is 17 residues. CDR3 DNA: TGTGCCAGCAGCCCCCCACTTAGGTACAGGGCACGAGAGGGGCAGTTCTTC. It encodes CASSPPLRYRAREGQFF. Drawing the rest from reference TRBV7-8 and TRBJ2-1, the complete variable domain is GAGVSQSPRYKVAKRGQDVALRCDPISGHVSLFWYQQALGQGPEFLTYFQNEAQLDKSGLPSDRFFAERPEGSVSTLKIQRTQQEDSAVYLCASSPPLRYRAREGQFFGPGTRLTVL.

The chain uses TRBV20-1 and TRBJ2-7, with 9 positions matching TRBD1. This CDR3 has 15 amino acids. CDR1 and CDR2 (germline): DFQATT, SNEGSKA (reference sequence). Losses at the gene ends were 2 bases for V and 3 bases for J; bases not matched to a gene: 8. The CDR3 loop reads CSARPGTGNVYEQYF. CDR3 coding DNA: TGCAGTGCTAGACCGGGGACAGGGAACGTCTACGAGCAGTACTTC.